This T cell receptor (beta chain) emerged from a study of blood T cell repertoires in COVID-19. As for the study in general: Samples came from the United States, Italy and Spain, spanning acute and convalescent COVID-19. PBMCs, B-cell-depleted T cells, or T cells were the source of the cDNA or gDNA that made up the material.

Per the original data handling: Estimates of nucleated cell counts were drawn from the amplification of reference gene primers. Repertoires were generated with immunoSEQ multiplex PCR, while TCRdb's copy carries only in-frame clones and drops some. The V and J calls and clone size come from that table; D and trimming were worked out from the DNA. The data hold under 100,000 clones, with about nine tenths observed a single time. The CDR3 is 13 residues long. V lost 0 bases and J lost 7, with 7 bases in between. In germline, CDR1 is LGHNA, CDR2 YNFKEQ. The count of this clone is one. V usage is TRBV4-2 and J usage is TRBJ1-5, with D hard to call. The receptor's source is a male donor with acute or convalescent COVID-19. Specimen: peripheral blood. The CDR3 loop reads CASSQEMSQPQHF. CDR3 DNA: TGTGCCAGCAGCCAAGAAATGAGCCAGCCCCAGCATTTT.